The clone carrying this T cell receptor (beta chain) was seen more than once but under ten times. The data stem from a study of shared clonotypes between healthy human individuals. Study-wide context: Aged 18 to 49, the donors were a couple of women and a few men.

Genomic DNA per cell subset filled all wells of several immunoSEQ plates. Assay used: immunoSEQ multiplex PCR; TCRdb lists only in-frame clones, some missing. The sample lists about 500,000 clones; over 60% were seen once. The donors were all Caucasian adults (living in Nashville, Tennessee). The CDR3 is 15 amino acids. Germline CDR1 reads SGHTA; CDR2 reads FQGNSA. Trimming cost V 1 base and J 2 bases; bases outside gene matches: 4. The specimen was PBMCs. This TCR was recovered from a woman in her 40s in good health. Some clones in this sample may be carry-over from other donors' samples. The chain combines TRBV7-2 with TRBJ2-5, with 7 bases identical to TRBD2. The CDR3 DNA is TGTGCCAGCAGCTTAGGGGGACTACCACAAGAGACCCAGTACTTC. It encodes CASSLGGLPQETQYF.